This T cell receptor (beta chain) was documented in a study of radiation and T cells in renal cell carcinoma. The time point: baseline pretreatment blood. As to treatment: 15 Gy SBRT to primary tumor, nephrectomy 4 weeks later. Serial blood draws occurred at baseline and 2 and 4 weeks post-SBRT. This CDR3 contains 14 residues. In germline, CDR1 is SQVTM, CDR2 ANQGSEA. V gave up 6 bases and J gave up 0 bases, with 9 bases separating them. The protocol was immunoSEQ multiplex PCR, while the TCRdb copy is restricted to in-frame clones and leaves out a portion. The sample carries 120,000 to 150,000 clones, roughly 85% recorded once.

The sequence was collected from a woman in her fifties or sixties with renal cell carcinoma. Specimen: blood, collected from a patient whose treatment included radiotherapy and nephrectomy. The chain combines TRBV29-1 with TRBJ2-6; D is unresolved. Here the CDR3 reads CSVAVDSGANVLTF. The CDR3 DNA reads TGCAGCGTAGCCGTGGACTCTGGGGCCAACGTCCTGACTTTC.